This is a list of T cell receptor beta chains from one sample in a study of blood T cell repertoires in COVID-19. Sequencing used immunoSEQ multiplex PCR; TCRdb keeps in-frame clones, though not all of them. This sample has a few hundred thousand clones; 70% to 90% occur once, and the top ten carry under 8.5%. Material: peripheral blood. All receptors derive from a woman aged 60-75 years with COVID-19, enrolled during active disease. CDR3s include the opening cysteine and the closing phenylalanine or tryptophan. The order of the fields is D gene, V gene, CDR3 protein. D genes are given only for firm matches.

d_gene: .; v_gene: TRBV12-3/TRBV12-4; CDR3aa: CASSFQVDEQFF
d_gene: .; v_gene: TRBV3-1/TRBV3-2; CDR3aa: CASSPGGGYSNQPQHF
d_gene: .; v_gene: TRBV5-1; CDR3aa: CASSIDNAGNTIYF
d_gene: .; v_gene: TRBV6-5; CDR3aa: CASSYVEGMRVTEAFF
d_gene: TRBD1; v_gene: TRBV9; CDR3aa: CASSVDGTGASYGYTF
d_gene: .; v_gene: TRBV7-8; CDR3aa: CASTPDGDTQYF
d_gene: .; v_gene: TRBV27; CDR3aa: CASSLQGAVGSNQPQHF
d_gene: TRBD1; v_gene: TRBV6-5; CDR3aa: CASQTGGAGNYGYTF
d_gene: TRBD1; v_gene: TRBV7-2; CDR3aa: CASSSGQGRQFF
d_gene: .; v_gene: TRBV6-5; CDR3aa: CASSYRDGVKAFF
d_gene: TRBD1; v_gene: TRBV27; CDR3aa: CASSLDRRAGAFF
d_gene: TRBD1; v_gene: TRBV14; CDR3aa: CASSLTTGVEAFF
d_gene: .; v_gene: TRBV10-1; CDR3aa: CASSEDPDSLSEQYF
d_gene: .; v_gene: TRBV2; CDR3aa: CASSDRRGPYNEQFF
d_gene: TRBD2; v_gene: TRBV7-2; CDR3aa: CASSLVWGGGETQYF
d_gene: .; v_gene: TRBV27; CDR3aa: CASSLRSGGNQPQHF
d_gene: TRBD2; v_gene: TRBV4-1; CDR3aa: CASSLAGGTDTQYF
d_gene: .; v_gene: TRBV19; CDR3aa: CASSPRQSSYEQYF
d_gene: .; v_gene: TRBV29-1; CDR3aa: CSVEEGGVYSYTF
d_gene: TRBD1; v_gene: TRBV7-3; CDR3aa: CASSPQGGSYEQYF
d_gene: .; v_gene: TRBV19; CDR3aa: CASSIGPEWNDAEAFF
d_gene: TRBD2; v_gene: TRBV5-1; CDR3aa: CASSGGLAGSYNEQFF